This is a list of T cell receptor beta chains from one sample in a study of blood T cell repertoires in COVID-19. TCRdb keeps only in-frame clones here, not all; method: immunoSEQ multiplex PCR. The repertoire holds about 95,000 clones, less than 85% seen once, with roughly 22% in the top ten. Sequencing was carried out using peripheral blood. These receptors all come from a human donor in a cohort sampled during active COVID-19. Each CDR3 is given with its conserved first and last residue. The order of the fields is V gene, D gene, CDR3 length, J gene, clone size, CDR3 protein, CDR3 DNA. D genes are given only for firm matches. Where a row states a size, it is once, few, many or the class of an expanded clone; other rows omit it.

TRBV27	TRBD1	18	TRBJ2-6	NA	CASSLYTGTGSGANVLTF	TGTGCCAGCAGTTTGTATACCGGGACAGGGTCCGGGGCCAACGTCCTGACTTTC
TRBV5-1	NA	14	TRBJ2-1	NA	CASCDRSGVNEQFF	TGCGCCAGCTGCGACCGAAGCGGCGTCAATGAGCAGTTCTTC
TRBV6-5	NA	14	TRBJ2-2	NA	CASSYSGGIGELFF	TGTGCCAGCAGTTATTCGGGGGGCATCGGGGAGCTGTTTTTT
TRBV5-6	TRBD1	14	TRBJ2-3	NA	CASRGQGATDTQYF	TGTGCCAGCAGGGGACAGGGGGCCACAGATACGCAGTATTTT
TRBV18	NA	13	TRBJ1-1	few	CASSFRENTEAFF	TGTGCCAGCTCATTCAGGGAGAACACTGAAGCTTTCTTT
TRBV5-1	NA	16	TRBJ2-3	NA	CASSPGWTPSTDTQYF	TGCGCCAGCAGCCCGGGATGGACGCCTAGCACAGATACGCAGTATTTT
TRBV7-6	NA	16	TRBJ1-4	few	CASSRGGEQVNEKLFF	TGTGCCAGCAGCCGAGGAGGGGAACAAGTTAATGAAAAACTGTTTTTT
TRBV19	NA	14	TRBJ2-6	NA	CASRDRAGANVLTF	TGTGCCAGTAGAGACAGAGCTGGGGCCAACGTCCTGACTTTC
TRBV5-1	TRBD1	14	TRBJ1-4	NA	CASSSRTGAEKLFF	TGCGCCAGCAGCTCGAGGACAGGGGCCGAAAAACTGTTTTTT
TRBV5-1	NA	14	TRBJ2-7	NA	CASSSGQPTYEQYF	TGCGCCAGCAGCTCAGGACAGCCTACCTACGAGCAGTACTTC
TRBV5-6	NA	13	TRBJ1-5	NA	CASSGQGDQPQHF	TGTGCCAGCAGCGGTCAGGGCGATCAGCCCCAGCATTTT
TRBV12-3/TRBV12-4	TRBD1	12	TRBJ1-4	NA	CASRPTGEKLFF	TGTGCCAGCCGCCCGACAGGGGAAAAACTGTTTTTT
TRBV28	NA	16	TRBJ2-7	NA	CASTRGRQGFSYEQYF	TGTGCCAGCACGCGCGGGAGACAGGGGTTCTCCTACGAGCAGTACTTC
TRBV18	TRBD1	13	TRBJ1-1	NA	CASSETGYAKAFF	TGTGCCAGCTCAGAGACAGGGTACGCAAAAGCTTTCTTT
TRBV12-3/TRBV12-4	NA	12	TRBJ2-7	NA	CASSTQVYEQYF	TGTGCCAGCAGTACCCAGGTCTACGAGCAGTACTTC
TRBV5-5	NA	15	TRBJ1-6	NA	CASSPTVSYNSPLHF	TGTGCCAGCAGCCCCACAGTCTCCTATAATTCACCCCTCCACTTT
TRBV6-5	NA	12	TRBJ1-1	NA	CASSLTGSEAFF	TGTGCCAGCAGTTTGACGGGGAGTGAAGCTTTCTTT
TRBV19	NA	15	TRBJ1-5	NA	CASSIGGNSNQPQHF	TGTGCCAGTAGTATCGGCGGGAATAGCAATCAGCCCCAGCATTTT
TRBV5-5	TRBD1	15	TRBJ1-6	NA	CASSLNTGVNSPLHF	TGTGCCAGCAGCTTAAACACAGGGGTGAATTCACCCCTCCACTTT
TRBV7-9	TRBD2	16	TRBJ2-7	NA	CASRPGGTSGKNEQYF	TGTGCCAGCAGACCGGGCGGGACTAGCGGGAAGAACGAGCAGTACTTC
TRBV7-2	TRBD1	14	TRBJ1-5	NA	CASSLTRGHQPQHF	TGTGCCAGCAGCTTAACAAGGGGGCATCAGCCCCAGCATTTT
TRBV7-7	TRBD2	14	TRBJ2-5	NA	CASSRAGGLETQYF	TGTGCTAGCTCACGAGCGGGGGGACTAGAGACCCAGTACTTC
TRBV19	TRBD1	16	TRBJ2-2	NA	CASSILGQVNTGELFF	TGTGCCAGTAGTATACTGGGACAGGTGAACACCGGGGAGCTGTTTTTT
TRBV27	NA	14	TRBJ1-4	NA	CASSLIREGEKLFF	TGTGCCAGCAGTCTCATTCGGGAGGGTGAAAAACTGTTTTTT
TRBV7-2	NA	14	TRBJ2-1	NA	CASSLARGYDEQFF	TGTGCCAGCAGCTTAGCGCGAGGCTATGATGAGCAGTTCTTC
TRBV10-3	NA	14	TRBJ1-1	NA	CATRLGGMNTEAFF	TGTGCCACTCGGTTAGGAGGTATGAACACTGAAGCTTTCTTT
TRBV10-1	TRBD1	14	TRBJ2-1	NA	CASSRQGSYNEQFF	TGCGCCAGCAGCCGACAGGGGTCCTACAATGAGCAGTTCTTC
TRBV28	NA	15	TRBJ2-1	few	CASSATVNSYNEQFF	TGTGCCAGCAGTGCGACAGTGAACTCCTACAATGAGCAGTTCTTC
TRBV7-9	NA	15	TRBJ2-1	NA	CASSQGGGYYNEQFF	TGTGCCAGCAGCCAAGGTGGGGGGTACTACAATGAGCAGTTCTTC
TRBV15	NA	15	TRBJ1-1	NA	CATSNRGFQGTEAFF	TGTGCCACCAGCAACAGAGGGTTCCAAGGCACTGAAGCTTTCTTT
TRBV5-1	NA	12	TRBJ1-2	once	CASSLQGYGYTF	TGCGCCAGCAGCTTACAGGGTTATGGCTACACCTTC
TRBV2	TRBD1	15	TRBJ1-4	NA	CASSVDRAVNEKLFF	TGTGCCAGCAGTGTGGACAGGGCGGTGAATGAAAAACTGTTTTTT